Presented here are 11 T cell receptor beta chains from one specimen sequenced in a study of T cells in Graves' hyperthyroidism and ophthalmopathy. RNA transcripts served as the template for amplifying TCR beta CDR3 regions. Initially, a first-round RT-PCR of the TCR CDR3 employed the HTBI primer set. One entry per CDR3 protein results from TCRdb running MiXCR on the multiplex PCR reads. The sample records 350,000 or so distinct CDR3 sequences, 15% to 20% being singletons. The sequenced sample was blood. Receptor source: a woman between 40 and 55 years old with Graves' ophthalmopathy.

This clonotype came up many times. This rearrangement joins TRBV6-1 to TRBJ1-5, with 7 bases that match TRBD1. The V gene end was trimmed by 7 bases and the J gene end by 3 bases; junction bases not matched to a gene: 9. The CDR3 is made up of 15 amino acids. Germline CDR1 MNHNS, CDR2 SASEGT. The CDR3 here is CASTESGGPNQPQHF. In DNA form, the CDR3 reads TGTGCCAGCACCGAATCAGGGGGACCCAATCAGCCCCAGCATTTT.

This clonotype was picked up many times. The J gene is TRBJ1-5, the V gene TRBV5-1, with 9 bases identical to TRBD1. V trimming: 0 bases; J trimming: 7 bases; junction bases outside the gene matches: 11. The V gene's germline CDR1 is SGHRS and CDR2 YFSETQ. The CDR3 loop spans 17 amino acids. CDR3 nucleotides: TGCGCCAGCAGCTTGGCAAGGAGGACAGGGGCGGGACAGCCCCAGCATTTT. It codes for CASSLARRTGAGQPQHF.

This clonotype has a count of ten or more. This chain joins TRBV20-1 and TRBJ1-5; D not resolved. The germline V gene encodes CDR1 DFQATT and CDR2 SNEGSKA (reference sequence). The CDR3 totals 12 residues. Trimming stripped 6 bases from V and 9 bases from J, with 15 bases between. CDR3 nucleotides: TGCAGTGCCACGGATGGGCCGGGGCCCCAGCATTTT. This sequence encodes CSATDGPGPQHF.

This clonotype came up many times. The chain joins TRBV7-2 to TRBJ2-7, with D perhaps matching TRBD2 (6 bases). The germline V and J ends were trimmed by 5 bases and 1 base, with 12 bases remaining between them. This CDR3 region has 14 residues. CDR1 is SGHTA and CDR2 is FQGNSA in the germline V gene. This CDR3 reads CASSPLAKSYEQYF. As DNA, the CDR3 is TGTGCCAGCAGCCCTCTAGCGAAGTCCTACGAGCAGTACTTC.

This clonotype was detected many times. The V and J genes are TRBV30 and TRBJ1-3, with D uncertain. This CDR3 spans 14 amino acids. The germline CDR1 and CDR2 sequences are GTSNPN and SVGIG (reference sequence). Between the trimmed V and J ends, which lost 2 bases and 6 bases, there was a span of 14 bases. CDR3 sequence (DNA): TGTGCCTGGAGTCGGGGTCGGATATCAAACACCATATATTTT. It specifies CAWSRGRISNTIYF.

This clonotype was found many times. The V call is TRBV19, the J call TRBJ2-5; the D gene is possibly TRBD1 (6 bases). Germline loops: CDR1 LNHDA, CDR2 SQIVND (reference sequence). The CDR3 runs to 13 residues. With 7 bases removed from V and 5 bases from J, the gap between germline ends came to 14 bases. In nucleotides, the CDR3 is TGTGCCAGTAAAGACAGGCTTTGGGAGACCCAGTACTTC. It encodes CASKDRLWETQYF.

This clonotype has a count of ten or more. The CDR3 reads CAWNALDRVMNTEAFF. The CDR3 bases are TGTGCCTGGAACGCTTTGGACAGGGTCATGAACACTGAAGCTTTCTTT. The rearrangement uses TRBV30 and TRBJ1-1; 8 bases align to TRBD1. Germline V gene lookup returns CDR1 GTSNPN and CDR2 SVGIG (reference sequence). The CDR3 has 16 amino acids. V trimming: 4 bases; J trimming: 0 bases; junction bases outside the gene matches: 10. Complete variable domain (other parts from reference TRBV30 and TRBJ1-1): SQTIHQWPATLVQPVGSPLSLECTVEGTSNPNLYWYRQAAGRGLQLLFYSVGIGQISSEVPQNLSASRPQDRQFILSSKKLLLSDSGFYLCAWNALDRVMNTEAFFGQGTRLTVV.

This clonotype was counted a few times. The gene calls are TRBV19 and TRBJ1-1; perhaps TRBD1 as D (5 bases). V lost 7 bases and J lost 1, with 19 bases in between. The CDR3 is 16 amino acids. The V gene's germline CDR1 is LNHDA and CDR2 SQIVND (reference sequence). CDR3 sequence: CASTPGRRIKNTEAFF. The CDR3 region has the DNA TGTGCCAGTACCCCGGGACGGCGAATCAAGAACACTGAAGCTTTCTTT.

Ten or more counts support this clonotype. The chain carries TRBV12-3 or TRBV12-4 and TRBJ2-7; 10 nucleotides match TRBD2. CDR3 length: 15 amino acids. The V segment lost 4 bases and the J segment 5 bases; nucleotides outside the gene matches: 8. Here the CDR3 DNA reads TGTGCCAGCAGTTGGTCTAGCGGGAGTTCAGACGAGCAGTACTTC. This codes for CASSWSSGSSDEQYF.

At least ten counts were recorded for this clonotype. The rearrangement joins TRBV27 to TRBJ2-1, with D possibly being TRBD1 or TRBD2 (5 bases each). The CDR3 loop spans 16 amino acids. The germline gives CDR1 MNHEY, CDR2 SMNVEV (reference sequence). Between the trimmed V and J ends, which lost 7 bases and 2 bases, there was a span of 18 bases. CDR3 bases: TGTGCCAGCAACCCCGGGGCAGGGTGGACCTACAATGAGCAGTTCTTC. It is translated as CASNPGAGWTYNEQFF.

Details on this clonotype: The junction shows a germline mismatch at one end, possibly a read error. The chain couples TRBV6-2 or TRBV6-3 to TRBJ2-3; TRBD2 matches at 13 bases. The CDR3 totals 17 residues. Germline V gene sequence: CDR1 MNHEY, CDR2 SVGEGT. The CDR3 bases are TGTGCCCGCAGCCTTCCGGGACTAGCGGGAAGGGTAGATACGCAGTATTTT. It yields the protein CARSLPGLAGRVDTQYF.